This T cell receptor (beta chain) was captured in a study of CD4+ T cells in melanoma. General study findings and limits: Neoantigen-specific CD4+ T cells in melanoma reportedly had diverse differentiation states. A reported correlation linked neoantigen-specific CD4+ T cells to CD8+, macrophage and B cell function.

The table came from immunoSEQ multiplex PCR; TCRdb's copy has only in-frame clones and leaves some out. The table includes about 21,000 clones, roughly 87% detected once. The germline V gene has CDR1 LGHNA and CDR2 YNFKEQ. With 3 bases clipped from V and 0 bases from J, the junction kept 8 bases outside the gene matches. This CDR3 region has 18 residues. Points on this clone: Antigen specificity is unknown.

The sample taken for sequencing was cells from a culture (not recorded whether cultured in vitro). The chain links TRBV4-2 to TRBJ2-4; 10 bases agree with TRBD2. The clonotype originates from a human donor with melanoma. The CDR3, as DNA: TGTGCCAGCAGCCAGTGGGGGGAGCGGGGGGGAGCCAAAAACATTCAGTACTTC. Protein sequence: CASSQWGERGGAKNIQYF.